Following are 32 T cell receptor beta chains from one sample sequenced in a study of Ad26.COV2.S vaccination and SARS-CoV-2 variants (dated by TCRdb to about 2021). The time point label, read with the paper, signifies: individuals recovered from natural SARS-CoV-2 infection. The library was prepared using the immunoSEQ multiplex PCR assay. In TCRdb, the immuneACCESS table is reduced to in-frame sequences with V and J assigned. These tables do not hold every clone; where another copy was compared, an unresolved V gene accounts for under half, and the others remain unexplained. Across this sample there are roughly 380,000 clones, with 92% seen only once. The leading ten clones occupy roughly 3.9% of the sample. The source material was peripheral blood, sampled after recovery from COVID-19. The receptor source for this set is a human donor who had recovered from COVID-19.

CDR3 loop: CASSQGGGEKLFF. CDR3 sequence (DNA): TGTGCCAGCAGTCAAGGGGGAGGTGAAAAACTGTTTTTT. The chain combines TRBV6-6 with TRBJ1-4, with D possibly being TRBD1 (6 bases). Germline CDR1 is MNHNY and CDR2 is SVGAGI (reference sequence). The CDR3 has 13 residues. Trimming pared 5 bases from V and 7 bases from J, leaving 11 bases between.

This clone was picked up one time. The chain joins TRBV7-2 to TRBJ2-6; D is undetermined. The V gene's germline CDR1 is SGHTA and CDR2 FQGNSA. The V and J ends lost 7 bases and 0 bases respectively, with 7 bases between them. This CDR3 spans 14 amino acids. The CDR3 loop is CASKNSSGANVLTF. The CDR3 DNA sequence: TGTGCCAGCAAAAACAGCTCTGGGGCCAACGTCCTGACTTTC.

The J gene is TRBJ1-1, the V gene TRBV6-5; D remains ambiguous. The V gene's germline CDR1 is MNHEY and CDR2 SVGAGI. With 2 bases removed from V and 1 base from J, the gap between germline ends came to 11 bases. The CDR3 spans 15 residues. As DNA, the CDR3 is TGTGCCAGCAGTTACGCGGGGTCCCAGAACACTGAAGCTTTCTTT. It specifies CASSYAGSQNTEAFF.

This clone was counted once. Here the CDR3 reads CASSPGGDLMNTEAFF. CDR3 nucleotide sequence: TGTGCCAGCAGCCCAGGGGGAGACCTCATGAACACTGAAGCTTTCTTT. The V call is TRBV7-6, the J call TRBJ1-1; 7 bases line up with TRBD1. Per germline, CDR1 SGHVS and CDR2 FNYEAQ. CDR3 size: 16 residues. V shed 5 bases, J shed 0 bases, and the junction held 9 bases outside the gene matches.

V is TRBV27 and J is TRBJ2-7; D unresolved. Trimming cost V 3 bases and J 4 bases, with 10 bases left between them. The CDR3 is made up of 13 amino acids. Germline V gene data show CDR1 as MNHEY and CDR2 as SMNVEV (reference sequence). CDR3 in DNA: TGTGCCAGCAGTTTGGTGCCTGGGTACGAGCAGTACTTC. Its translation is CASSLVPGYEQYF.

The chain carries TRBV10-3 and TRBJ2-5; 7 bases fit TRBD2. This CDR3 has 14 amino acids. Germline CDR1 reads ENHRY; CDR2 reads SYGVKD. The junction had 7 bases not matched to a gene; V was cut back by 4 bases and J by 5 bases. The CDR3 nucleotides are TGTGCCATCAGTGGAAATCAGGGAGGGGAGACCCAGTACTTC. Its translation is CAISGNQGGETQYF.

The chain joins TRBV3-1 (or the pseudogene TRBV3-2) to TRBJ2-1, with 8 bases matching TRBD2. CDR3 length equals 15 residues. Trimming at V came to 1 base and at J to 6 bases, leaving 5 bases not matched to a gene. The germline V gene has CDR1 LGHDT and CDR2 YNNKEL (reference sequence). The DNA of the CDR3 is TGTGCCAGCAGCCAAGGAGCGGGGGTGTCCAATGAGCAGTTCTTC. Protein: CASSQGAGVSNEQFF.

The J gene is TRBJ1-1, the V gene TRBV29-1; possibly TRBD1 for D (5 bases). The ends were cut back, 4 bases at V and 1 base at J, with 7 bases in the middle. Looked up from germline, CDR1 is SQVTM and CDR2 is ANQGSEA. The CDR3 contains 12 residues. The CDR3 spells CSVAQGNTEAFF. In nucleotides, the CDR3 is TGCAGCGTTGCGCAGGGGAACACTGAAGCTTTCTTT.

This chain connects TRBV19 to TRBJ2-5, with a tentative D call TRBD1 (7 bases). From germline, CDR1 is LNHDA and CDR2 SQIVND (reference sequence). V was clipped by 4 bases and J by 1 base, with 13 bases between them. The CDR3 consists of 15 residues. CDR3 DNA: TGTGCCAGTAGTAAGGAGGGGGCCGGCCAAGAGACCCAGTACTTC. Translated, it gives CASSKEGAGQETQYF.

This rearrangement joins TRBV19 to TRBJ1-2; D may be TRBD1 (6 bases). This CDR3 contains 15 residues. V gave up 4 bases and J gave up 0 bases, with 12 bases separating them. Germline V gene sequence: CDR1 LNHDA, CDR2 SQIVND (reference sequence). The CDR3 sequence: CASSTTGISNYGYTF. CDR3 nucleotide sequence: TGTGCCAGTAGTACCACAGGGATTTCTAACTATGGCTACACCTTC. Together with reference TRBV19 and TRBJ1-2, the CDR3 gives the full variable domain: DGGITQSPKYLFRKEGQNVTLSCEQNLNHDAMYWYRQDPGQGLRLIYYSQIVNDFQKGDIAEGYSVSREKKESFPLTVTSAQKNPTAFYLCASSTTGISNYGYTFGSGTRLTVV.

This chain connects TRBV11-2 to TRBJ1-2; D perhaps matches TRBD1 (5 bases). The CDR3 is 15 amino acids. Between the trimmed V and J ends, which lost 6 bases and 0 bases, there was a span of 14 bases. CDR1 and CDR2 (germline): SGHAT, FQNNGV. The DNA for the CDR3 is TGTGCCAGCAGTCCCTGGACAAGAGCTAACTATGGCTACACCTTC. It yields the protein CASSPWTRANYGYTF.

V gene TRBV11-3 combines with J gene TRBJ2-7; D perhaps matches TRBD2 (5 bases). Trimming pared 6 bases from V and 4 bases from J, leaving 22 bases between. CDR1 is SGHNT, CDR2 YENEEA, per germline. The CDR3 covers 16 residues. The DNA of the CDR3 is TGTGCCAGCAGTTCCGATGGAAGAGGGAGTCCATACGAGCAGTACTTC. Translating gives CASSSDGRGSPYEQYF. Filled out from reference TRBV11-3 and TRBJ2-7, the complete variable domain reads EAGVVQSPRYKIIEKKQPVAFWCNPISGHNTLYWYLQNLGQGPELLIRYENEEAVDDSQLPKDRFSAERLKGVDSTLKIQPAELGDSAVYLCASSSDGRGSPYEQYFGPGTRLTVT.

This chain uses TRBV2 with TRBJ1-6; TRBD1 agrees at 10 bases. After removal of 6 bases from V and 0 bases from J, the junction contained 11 bases not matched to a gene. The germline V gene encodes CDR1 SNHLY and CDR2 FYNNEI. The CDR3 contains 19 residues. The CDR3 sequence: CASRHYRDRGSSYNSPLHF. The CDR3 nucleotides are TGTGCCAGCAGGCATTACCGGGACAGGGGAAGCTCCTATAATTCACCCCTCCACTTT.

This chain uses TRBV7-8 with TRBJ2-3; the match to TRBD1 covers 8 bases. V lost 1 base to trimming and J lost 7 bases; unmatched junction nucleotides: 10. CDR3 length: 16 amino acids. Germline-derived CDR1 and CDR2 are SGHVS and FQNEAQ. The CDR3 here is CASSLVGQGAIYTQYF. The CDR3 DNA sequence: TGTGCCAGCAGCTTAGTAGGGCAGGGGGCGATATATACGCAGTATTTT.

The V gene is TRBV6-1, the J gene TRBJ2-5, with TRBD2 matching over 11 bases. Per the germline V gene, CDR1 is MNHNS and CDR2 is SASEGT. V dropped 3 bases and J dropped 3; count of bases not matched to a gene: 9. CDR3 size: 17 residues. The DNA of the CDR3 is TGTGCCAGCAGTGACAGGACTAGCGGGTCGATAAAAGAGACCCAGTACTTC. It translates to CASSDRTSGSIKETQYF.

V is TRBV18 and J is TRBJ2-3; TRBD2 is a possible D gene (7 bases). V lost 3 bases to trimming and J lost 5 bases, with 12 bases between them. The CDR3 consists of 14 residues. The germline V gene has CDR1 KGHSH and CDR2 LQKENI. The CDR3 DNA follows: TGTGCCAGCTCACCCCCGGGGGGCAGAGATACGCAGTATTTT. Residues: CASSPPGGRDTQYF.

The J gene is TRBJ2-1, the V gene TRBV27, with D possibly called TRBD1 or TRBD2 (5 bases each). The length of the CDR3 is 16 residues. From germline, CDR1 is MNHEY and CDR2 SMNVEV (reference sequence). V gave up 1 base and J gave up 4 bases, with 14 bases separating them. CDR3 sequence (DNA): TGTGCCAGCAGTTTATGGGACCCGACGAGATACAATGAGCAGTTCTTC. This gives the protein CASSLWDPTRYNEQFF.

J is TRBJ1-3 and V is TRBV5-4, with D hard to call. Germline assignment: CDR1 SGHNT and CDR2 YYREEE (reference sequence). The CDR3 loop spans 16 amino acids. The V end lost 4 bases, the J end lost 1 base, and 15 bases lay between the germline ends. The CDR3 DNA reads as TGTGCCAGCAGCCCCGATAGGGCTAAATCTGGAAACACCATATATTTT. Protein: CASSPDRAKSGNTIYF.

This chain links TRBV5-1 with TRBJ2-3; TRBD2 agrees at 9 bases. The CDR3 loop spans 16 amino acids. Germline V lookup: CDR1 SGHRS, CDR2 YFSETQ. V lost 0 bases and J lost 5; bases outside the gene matches: 7. The CDR3 region has the DNA TGCGCCAGCAGCTTGGCGGTAGCGGGGGCCCTAGATACGCAGTATTTT. This translates into CASSLAVAGALDTQYF.

The V call is TRBV29-1, the J call TRBJ1-2, with a tentative D call TRBD1 (5 bases). CDR1 is SQVTM and CDR2 is ANQGSEA in the germline V gene. Trimming took off 0 bases at V and 5 bases at J, with 13 bases between the two ends. The CDR3 is made up of 14 amino acids. The CDR3 region is CSVEDLAGRYGYTF. The CDR3 nucleotides read TGCAGCGTTGAAGATCTTGCAGGGAGGTATGGCTACACCTTC.

Here the CDR3 DNA reads TGTGCCAGCAGCTTAGCCCCGGGGACGTCCTATGGCTACACCTTC. This translates into CASSLAPGTSYGYTF. The chain combines TRBV7-9 with TRBJ1-2, with a possible D match to TRBD1 (5 bases). V dropped 0 bases and J dropped 4 bases, with 12 bases sitting between them. The CDR3 has 15 amino acids. Germline loops: CDR1 SEHNR, CDR2 FQNEAQ (reference sequence).

This chain connects TRBV11-2 to TRBJ2-2, with D possibly being TRBD2 (5 bases). The CDR3 runs 14 residues. Trimming shortened V by 6 bases and J by 2 bases, and 10 bases separated the two germline ends. Germline V gives CDR1 SGHAT, CDR2 FQNNGV. The CDR3 is CASRTASNTGELFF. The CDR3 region has the DNA TGTGCCAGCAGGACGGCTAGCAACACCGGGGAGCTGTTTTTT.

The chain is built from TRBV25-1 and TRBJ1-4, with D possibly TRBD1 on 5 matching bases. The V gene lost 4 bases and the J gene lost 8 bases, with 17 bases spanning the gap. The length of the CDR3 is 15 residues. The germline V gene encodes CDR1 MGHDK and CDR2 SYGVNS. The CDR3: CASSGPGWAQEKLFF. The CDR3 nucleotides are TGTGCCAGCAGTGGCCCAGGGTGGGCGCAGGAAAAACTGTTTTTT.

V is TRBV13 and J is TRBJ2-1; 11 nucleotides agree with TRBD2. Germline loops: CDR1 PRHDT, CDR2 FYEKMQ (reference sequence). The CDR3 sequence is 16 residues long. V shed 5 bases and J 3 bases; nucleotides not matched to a gene: 6. CDR3 region: CASSTRLAGFYNEQFF. The CDR3 bases are TGTGCCAGCAGCACCAGACTAGCGGGGTTCTACAATGAGCAGTTCTTC.

The chain links TRBV5-5 to TRBJ1-1, with 12 bases lining up with TRBD1. CDR1 SGHKS and CDR2 YYEKEE come from the germline V gene (reference sequence). This CDR3 comprises 17 residues. Trimming removed 0 bases from V and 5 bases from J; junction bases left unmatched: 8. CDR3 coding DNA: TGTGCCAGCAGCTTGGCACCGGGACAGGGGGCGCGGACTGAAGCTTTCTTT. As protein: CASSLAPGQGARTEAFF.

V and J are TRBV7-9 and TRBJ2-7, with 10 bases lining up with TRBD2. The V segment lost 2 bases and the J segment 6 bases; nucleotides outside the gene matches: 7. This CDR3 is built from 15 residues. Germline CDR1 is SEHNR and CDR2 is FQNEAQ (reference sequence). CDR3 nucleotides: TGTGCCAGCAGCTTACCGGGACTAGCGCCCGGCGAGCAGTACTTC. Its translation: CASSLPGLAPGEQYF.

The chain recombines TRBV7-2 with TRBJ2-3; 8 nucleotides agree with TRBD2. The V and J ends lost 2 bases and 0 bases, in that order; junction bases with no gene match: 10. The CDR3 has 18 residues. Germline CDR1 is SGHTA and CDR2 is FQGNSA. For the CDR3, the DNA is TGTGCCAGCAGCTTAACCGGGGTAGCGGGGCTAAGCACAGATACGCAGTATTTT. Protein: CASSLTGVAGLSTDTQYF.

This clone appeared once. The chain employs TRBV5-6 and TRBJ1-5; D is possibly TRBD1 (5 bases). V lost 3 bases and J 4 bases, leaving 11 bases between the germline ends. CDR3 size: 14 residues. In germline, CDR1 is SGHDT, CDR2 YYEEEE. The CDR3 DNA sequence: TGTGCCAGCAGCTCAGACAGTGAGAATCAGCCCCAGCATTTT. Its protein is CASSSDSENQPQHF.

The chain joins TRBV19 to TRBJ2-7; D is ambiguous. V was shortened by 0 bases and J by 1 base, with 7 bases between the two germline ends. CDR1 is LNHDA, CDR2 SQIVND, per germline (reference sequence). This CDR3 has 14 residues. The CDR3 coding sequence is TGTGCCAGTAGTATAGATGGATCTTCCTACGAGCAGTACTTC. Its translation is CASSIDGSSYEQYF.

This CDR3 is CAIRDGTLSGNTIYF. CDR3 sequence (DNA): TGTGCCATCAGGGACGGGACACTCTCTGGAAACACCATATATTTT. V and J are TRBV10-3 and TRBJ1-3; maybe TRBD1 (6 bases). Germline V gene lookup returns CDR1 ENHRY and CDR2 SYGVKD. The CDR3 is made up of 15 amino acids. Trimming removed 6 bases at V and 0 bases at J, with 12 bases between.

The chain joins TRBV6-5 to TRBJ1-2; 10 bases are shared with TRBD1. Germline loops: CDR1 MNHEY, CDR2 SVGAGI. The CDR3 contains 16 residues. The J segment lost 6 bases and the V segment lost 4 bases, leaving 11 bases of the junction unmatched. The CDR3 loop is CASSWDRGRGSDGYTF. Written as DNA, the CDR3 is TGTGCCAGCAGTTGGGACAGGGGAAGGGGCTCCGATGGCTACACCTTC.

The CDR3 spells CASSLGDEAFF. The CDR3 nucleotides are TGTGCCAGCAGCTTAGGGGATGAAGCTTTCTTT. This rearrangement joins TRBV11-2 to TRBJ1-1; D gene ambiguous. This CDR3 comprises 11 residues. Germline assignment: CDR1 SGHAT and CDR2 FQNNGV. V was pared by 1 base and J by 7 bases, with 4 bases between.